The sequence of this T cell receptor (beta chain) was determined in a study of long-term antiretroviral therapy in people with HIV. General study points: Dating from the mid-2000s to the late 2010s, the blood was possibly obtained under older ART regimens. HIV repertoires had narrower CDR3 length ranges than controls.

Details on this clone: Antigen: not known.

Each HIV-infected participant was given treatment in the United States. The CDR3 has 12 residues. Trimming cost V 7 bases and J 8 bases; bases outside gene matches: 9. Germline CDR1 SQVTM, CDR2 ANQGSEA. The immunoSEQ assay was v3.0, run at survey level. Sequencing aimed to cover about 35,000-55,000 T-cell genomes per sample. Libraries were prepared by immunoSEQ multiplex PCR; TCRdb keeps only in-frame clonotypes and omits some of them. Of about 25,000 clones in the sample, 88% were seen once. This rearrangement joins TRBV29-1 to TRBJ2-3; 7 bases are a match to TRBD1. The receptor comes from a man aged 25-45 years with HIV. The material sequenced was unsorted PBMCs, taken around 4.5 years after starting antiretroviral therapy. CDR3 residues: CSAEQGSGTQYF. In DNA form, the CDR3 reads TGCAGCGCCGAACAGGGGTCGGGTACGCAGTATTTT.